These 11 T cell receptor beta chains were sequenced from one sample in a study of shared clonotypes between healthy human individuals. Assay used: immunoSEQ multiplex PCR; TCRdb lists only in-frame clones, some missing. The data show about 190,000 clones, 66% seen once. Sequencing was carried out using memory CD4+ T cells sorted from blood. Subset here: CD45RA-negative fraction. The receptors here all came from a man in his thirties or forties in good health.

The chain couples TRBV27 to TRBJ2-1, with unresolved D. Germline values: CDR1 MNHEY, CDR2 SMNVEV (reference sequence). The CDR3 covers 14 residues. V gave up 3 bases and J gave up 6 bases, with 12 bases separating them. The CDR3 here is CASSFRRQANEQFF. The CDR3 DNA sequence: TGTGCCAGCAGTTTTAGGCGGCAGGCCAATGAGCAGTTCTTC.

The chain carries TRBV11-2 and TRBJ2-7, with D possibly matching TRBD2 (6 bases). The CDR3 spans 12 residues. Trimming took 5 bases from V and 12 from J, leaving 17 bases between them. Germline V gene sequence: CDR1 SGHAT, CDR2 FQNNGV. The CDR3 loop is CASSPGGVSGYF. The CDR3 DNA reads TGTGCCAGCAGCCCCGGGGGAGTCTCGGGGTACTTC. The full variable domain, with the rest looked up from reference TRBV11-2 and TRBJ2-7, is EAGVAQSPRYKIIEKRQSVAFWCNPISGHATLYWYQQILGQGPKLLIQFQNNGVVDDSQLPKDRFSAERLKGVDSTLKIQPAKLEDSAVYLCASSPGGVSGYFGPGTRLTVT.

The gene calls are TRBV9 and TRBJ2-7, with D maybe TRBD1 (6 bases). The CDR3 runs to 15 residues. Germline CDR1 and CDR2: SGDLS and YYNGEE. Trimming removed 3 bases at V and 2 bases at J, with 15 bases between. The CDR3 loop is CASSAGQSPTYEQYF. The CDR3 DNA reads TGTGCCAGCAGCGCAGGACAGAGCCCTACCTACGAGCAGTACTTC.

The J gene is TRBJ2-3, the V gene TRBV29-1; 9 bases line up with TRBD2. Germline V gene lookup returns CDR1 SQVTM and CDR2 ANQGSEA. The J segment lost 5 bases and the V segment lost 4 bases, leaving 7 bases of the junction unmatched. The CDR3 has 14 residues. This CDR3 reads CSVGSGSRRDTQYF. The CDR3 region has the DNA TGCAGCGTTGGTAGCGGGAGTCGTCGAGATACGCAGTATTTT.

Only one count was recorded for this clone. CDR3 coding DNA: TGCGCCAGCAGCTTCCTGCCTGGTGAGCAGTTCTTC. Protein product: CASSFLPGEQFF. The chain couples TRBV5-1 to TRBJ2-1; D not resolved. The CDR3 runs to 12 residues. CDR1 is SGHRS and CDR2 is YFSETQ in the germline V gene. V shed 2 bases and J shed 9 bases, with 9 bases lying between them.

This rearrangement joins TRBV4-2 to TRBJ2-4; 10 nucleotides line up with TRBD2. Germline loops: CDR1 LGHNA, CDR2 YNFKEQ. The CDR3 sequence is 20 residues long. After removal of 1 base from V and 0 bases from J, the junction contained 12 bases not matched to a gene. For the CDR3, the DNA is TGTGCCAGCAGCCAAGGGTCAGGACTAGCGGTAAATCTAGCCAAAAACATTCAGTACTTC. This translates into CASSQGSGLAVNLAKNIQYF.

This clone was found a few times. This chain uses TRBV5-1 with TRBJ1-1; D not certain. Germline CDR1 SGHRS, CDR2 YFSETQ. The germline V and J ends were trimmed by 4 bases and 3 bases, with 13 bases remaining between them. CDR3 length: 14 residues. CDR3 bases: TGCGCCAGCAGCAAGGAGGATTTGGACACTGAAGCTTTCTTT. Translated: CASSKEDLDTEAFF.

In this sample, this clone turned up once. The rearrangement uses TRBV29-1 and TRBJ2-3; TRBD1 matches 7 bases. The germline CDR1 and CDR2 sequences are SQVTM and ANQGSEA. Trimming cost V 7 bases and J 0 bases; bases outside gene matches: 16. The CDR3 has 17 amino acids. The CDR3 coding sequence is TGCAGCGCTGCCCGGGCAGGGGGTGAATTTAGCACAGATACGCAGTATTTT. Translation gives CSAARAGGEFSTDTQYF.

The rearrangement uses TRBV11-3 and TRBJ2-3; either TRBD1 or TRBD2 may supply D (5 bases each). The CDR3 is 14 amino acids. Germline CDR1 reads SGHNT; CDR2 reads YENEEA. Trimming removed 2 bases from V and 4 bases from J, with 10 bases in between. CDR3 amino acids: CASSLQSGPDTQYF. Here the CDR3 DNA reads TGTGCCAGCAGCTTACAGTCGGGGCCAGATACGCAGTATTTT.

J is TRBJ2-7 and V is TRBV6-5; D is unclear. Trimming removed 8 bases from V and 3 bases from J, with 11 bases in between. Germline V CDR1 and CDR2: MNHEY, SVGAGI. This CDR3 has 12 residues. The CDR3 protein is CASSGSYYEQYF. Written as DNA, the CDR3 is TGTGCCAGCTCTGGCAGCTACTACGAGCAGTACTTC.

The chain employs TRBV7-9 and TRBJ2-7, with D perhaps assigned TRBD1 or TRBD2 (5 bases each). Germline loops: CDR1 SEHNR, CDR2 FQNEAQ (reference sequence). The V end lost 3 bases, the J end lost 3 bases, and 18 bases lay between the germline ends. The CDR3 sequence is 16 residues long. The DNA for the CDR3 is TGTGCCAGCAGCTTTGCGGTGGGGGTCCAAATCTACGAGCAGTACTTC. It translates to CASSFAVGVQIYEQYF.